The 2 T cell receptor beta chains given below trace back to one sample, sequenced in a study of vaccination and CD4 T cells after COVID-19. The Oncomine TCR Beta short-read assay was applied to DNA of cultured CD4+ T cells. A single record per CDR3 protein comes from TCRdb applying MiXCR to the PCR reads. The data contain about 10,000 distinct CDR3 sequences, 60% to 70% of them singletons. The antigens for these receptors are not known. The treatment: approximately 9-day PBMC culture with coronavirus spike peptide pools or control peptides (ViraFEST assay). Input material: CD4+ T cells from blood, cultured in vitro. The receptors come from a human donor who had recovered from COVID-19.

The chain uses TRBV6-2 or TRBV6-3 and TRBJ1-2; D is ambiguous. This CDR3 spans 12 amino acids. Trimming removed 2 bases from V and 4 bases from J, with 5 bases in between. Germline V gene data show CDR1 as MNHEY and CDR2 as SVGEGT. Here the CDR3 DNA reads TGTGCCAGCAGTTACCACGGCTATGGCTACACCTTC. It specifies CASSYHGYGYTF.

This clonotype was counted between two and nine times. The rearrangement uses TRBV6-5 and TRBJ1-5; no definite D call. With 2 bases removed from V and 5 bases from J, the gap between germline ends came to 10 bases. The CDR3 consists of 14 residues. Germline V CDR1 and CDR2: MNHEY, SVGAGI. The CDR3 DNA reads TGTGCCAGCAGTTACATAGGTGGTGATCAGCCCCAGCATTTT. It specifies CASSYIGGDQPQHF.